The 27 T cell receptor beta chains below were found in one sample sequenced in a study of response to subunit inactivated influenza vaccine. TCRdb used MiXCR to reprocess the RT-PCR reads, holding one entry per CDR3 protein. The sample has roughly 500,000 distinct CDR3 sequences; 15% to 20% are singletons. Sample: CD4+ T cells sorted from PBMCs, taken roughly 24 months after vaccination. These TCRs come from a man aged 50 to 75 who received an inactivated influenza vaccine.

CDR3 residues: CAISVQPGTPKSSGELFF. CDR3 sequence (DNA): TGTGCCATCAGTGTTCAACCCGGGACCCCTAAAAGCTCCGGGGAGCTGTTTTTT. The chain is built from TRBV10-3 and TRBJ2-2; D possibly uses TRBD1 or TRBD2 (5 bases each). The CDR3 sequence is 18 residues long. CDR1 and CDR2 (germline): ENHRY, SYGVKD. V was trimmed by 4 bases and J by 6 bases, leaving 24 bases between them.

The J gene is TRBJ1-2, the V gene TRBV25-1; no firm D call. CDR3 length: 12 residues. V was clipped by 6 bases and J by 6 bases, with 11 bases between them. CDR1 is MGHDK and CDR2 is SYGVNS in the germline V gene. The CDR3 nucleotides read TGTGCCAGCAGCGTCCGGGGAGATGGCTACACCTTC. It yields the protein CASSVRGDGYTF.

The chain has TRBV4-2 and TRBJ2-2, with D unclear. This CDR3 region has 15 residues. V lost 7 bases and J 4 bases, leaving 16 bases between the germline ends. Germline-derived CDR1 and CDR2 are LGHNA and YNFKEQ. This CDR3 reads CASTVSVSGTGELFF. The DNA of the CDR3 is TGTGCCAGCACGGTCTCAGTCTCAGGCACCGGGGAGCTGTTTTTT.

This chain uses TRBV10-3 with TRBJ2-1, with 16 bases fitting TRBD2. Germline V lookup: CDR1 ENHRY, CDR2 SYGVKD. The CDR3 extends over 16 amino acids. V shed 11 bases and J 8 bases; nucleotides not matched to a gene: 12. CDR3 in DNA: TGTGCCTCAACCGGGACTAGCGGGAGGGTCTCTGATGAGCAGTTCTTC. Its protein product is CASTGTSGRVSDEQFF.

This clonotype was detected ten times or more. The chain couples TRBV9 to TRBJ2-1, with D perhaps matching TRBD1 (6 bases). The length of the CDR3 is 15 residues. V was cut by 7 bases and J by 0 bases, with 14 bases left in between. Germline V CDR1 and CDR2: SGDLS, YYNGEE. CDR3 in DNA: TGTGCCAGCCCTCGAAACAGGGTCTCCTACAATGAGCAGTTCTTC. Translated, it gives CASPRNRVSYNEQFF.

This clonotype was observed a handful of times. V and J are TRBV4-1 and TRBJ1-1, with a possible D match to TRBD1 (6 bases). This CDR3 is built from 15 residues. Germline CDR1 MGHRA, CDR2 YSYEKL. V dropped 4 bases and J dropped 0 bases, with 12 bases sitting between them. CDR3 sequence: CASSRLGGMNTEAFF. CDR3 sequence (DNA): TGCGCCAGCAGCCGCCTAGGGGGGATGAACACTGAAGCTTTCTTT.

This clonotype was counted at least ten times. The rearrangement links TRBV7-3 to TRBJ1-6; 8 bases align to TRBD1. Trimming at V came to 5 bases and at J to 14 bases, leaving 8 bases not matched to a gene. This CDR3 is 13 amino acids long. The germline V gene has CDR1 SGHTA and CDR2 FQGTGA. CDR3: CASSVDRVGALHF. Here the CDR3 DNA reads TGTGCCAGCAGCGTGGACAGGGTTGGGGCCCTCCACTTT.

This clonotype was recorded a few times. The J gene is TRBJ1-2, the V gene TRBV10-3; 9 nucleotides line up with TRBD1. Trimming removed 0 bases from V and 6 bases from J; junction bases left unmatched: 8. Germline CDR1 is ENHRY and CDR2 is SYGVKD. CDR3 length: 16 residues. CDR3 DNA sequence: TGTGCCATCAGTGAGTCGGTTGGACAGGGGATCGATGGCTACACCTTC. It codes for CAISESVGQGIDGYTF.

This clonotype showed up just a few times. The rearrangement links TRBV10-3 to TRBJ1-1; no definite D call. The CDR3 has 13 amino acids. V was clipped by 6 bases and J by 6 bases, with 14 bases between them. The germline V gene has CDR1 ENHRY and CDR2 SYGVKD. DNA of the CDR3: TGTGCCATCAGGGACGAGCGAGACGCTGAAGCTTTCTTT. Translating gives CAIRDERDAEAFF.

This clonotype was detected ten times or more. The V call is TRBV4-3, the J call TRBJ2-1; 10 bases map to TRBD2. CDR3 length: 20 amino acids. Germline V gene lookup returns CDR1 LGHNA and CDR2 YSLEER. Germline trimming cut 0 bases from V and 7 bases from J; bases unmatched to any gene: 18. CDR3 sequence: CASSQDRVSGRLWGKNEQFF. In DNA form, the CDR3 reads TGCGCCAGCAGCCAAGATCGGGTTAGCGGGAGGCTATGGGGTAAGAATGAGCAGTTCTTC.

The rearrangement joins TRBV5-1 to TRBJ2-5, with D perhaps matching TRBD1 or TRBD2 (6 bases each). Germline CDR1 SGHRS, CDR2 YFSETQ. V was clipped by 4 bases and J by 4 bases, with 17 bases between them. The CDR3 runs 15 residues. The CDR3 bases are TGCGCCAGCAGCGACGGACAGCGGGTACTAGAGACCCAGTACTTC. This encodes CASSDGQRVLETQYF.

This clonotype was observed a handful of times. The V call is TRBV5-1, the J call TRBJ2-5; TRBD1 aligns across 10 bases. Germline values: CDR1 SGHRS, CDR2 YFSETQ. This CDR3 has 14 amino acids. V shed 4 bases and J 4 bases; nucleotides not matched to a gene: 4. The CDR3 DNA is TGCGCCAGCAGCCGACAGGGGGCGGGAGAGACCCAGTACTTC. Protein: CASSRQGAGETQYF.

This clonotype appeared many times. V is TRBV20-1 and J is TRBJ2-5; D remains unclear. Germline CDR1 reads DFQATT; CDR2 reads SNEGSKA (reference sequence). The CDR3 is made up of 13 amino acids. V dropped 4 bases and J dropped 5 bases, with 14 bases sitting between them. The CDR3 loop is CSATPLGLETQYF. DNA for the CDR3: TGCAGTGCTACTCCTCTTGGGTTGGAGACCCAGTACTTC.

This clonotype was found many times. The rearrangement links TRBV20-1 to TRBJ2-2; 8 nucleotides align to TRBD2. CDR1 and CDR2 (germline): DFQATT, SNEGSKA (reference sequence). J gave up 6 bases and V 2 bases, and 5 bases lay outside the gene matches. The CDR3 has 14 amino acids. CDR3 protein: CSARTGGASGELFF. The CDR3 DNA follows: TGCAGTGCTAGAACCGGGGGGGCTTCCGGGGAGCTGTTTTTT.

The V gene is TRBV29-1, the J gene TRBJ2-7; no firm D call. With 4 bases removed from V and 1 base from J, the gap between germline ends came to 8 bases. This CDR3 is 12 amino acids long. Germline V CDR1 and CDR2: SQVTM, ANQGSEA. The CDR3 region is CSVGGASYEQYF. CDR3 coding DNA: TGCAGCGTTGGCGGAGCATCCTACGAGCAGTACTTC.

DNA of the CDR3: TGTGCCACCAGTGATGTTAGCGGGACCTCCTACAATGAGCAGTTCTTC. Translated: CATSDVSGTSYNEQFF. V gene TRBV24-1 combines with J gene TRBJ2-1; TRBD2 matches 8 bases. The J segment lost 0 bases and the V segment lost 3 bases, leaving 3 bases of the junction unmatched. Germline CDR1 reads KGHDR; CDR2 reads SFDVKD. The CDR3 covers 16 residues.

This clonotype was counted a few times. The chain couples TRBV7-2 to TRBJ2-1; 10 bases are shared with TRBD1. CDR1 is SGHTA and CDR2 is FQGNSA in the germline V gene. Trimming removed 5 bases from V and 6 bases from J; junction bases left unmatched: 7. CDR3 size: 15 residues. The CDR3 protein is CASSLDRGLGNEQFF. The DNA for the CDR3 is TGTGCCAGCAGCCTTGACAGGGGGCTGGGCAATGAGCAGTTCTTC.

This clonotype was observed many times. The chain has TRBV4-1 and TRBJ2-1; no reliable D call. The CDR3 has 16 residues. The V end lost 1 base, the J end lost 0 bases, and 10 bases lay between the germline ends. From germline, CDR1 is MGHRA and CDR2 YSYEKL. The CDR3 nucleotides are TGCGCCAGCAGCCAAGGGACGCAGAGCTCCTACAATGAGCAGTTCTTC. This encodes CASSQGTQSSYNEQFF.

The genes are TRBV5-6 and TRBJ2-7; the D gene is possibly TRBD1 (6 bases). V lost 4 bases and J 2 bases, leaving 13 bases between the germline ends. The length of the CDR3 is 14 residues. The V gene's germline CDR1 is SGHDT and CDR2 YYEEEE. The CDR3 sequence is CASSPVTGTYEQYF. The CDR3 DNA reads TGTGCCAGCAGCCCCGTGACAGGTACCTACGAGCAGTACTTC.

V and J are TRBV10-2 and TRBJ2-5; 8 bases agree with TRBD2. After removal of 4 bases from V and 5 bases from J, the junction contained 15 bases not matched to a gene. Germline V lookup: CDR1 WSHSY, CDR2 SAAADI. This CDR3 is built from 17 residues. Written as DNA, the CDR3 is TGCGCCAGCAGTGTGGATCCGACACCCGTAGCGGGGGAGACCCAGTACTTC. Its protein product is CASSVDPTPVAGETQYF.

The chain uses TRBV7-8 and TRBJ1-4, with TRBD1 matching 8 bases. The CDR3 extends over 15 amino acids. Trimming took 6 bases from V and 5 from J; bases not matched to a gene: 8. Per the germline V gene, CDR1 is SGHVS and CDR2 is FQNEAQ. The CDR3 is CASRETGVPNEKLFF. CDR3 bases: TGTGCCAGCAGGGAGACAGGGGTACCAAATGAAAAACTGTTTTTT.

In this sample, this clonotype turned up many times. The CDR3 is CASRPRQATNEKLFF. The CDR3 nucleotides read TGTGCCAGCAGACCCCGACAGGCAACTAATGAAAAACTGTTTTTT. The chain uses TRBV12-3 or TRBV12-4 and TRBJ1-4; maybe TRBD1 (6 bases). The CDR3 spans 15 residues. V was shortened by 6 bases and J by 0 bases, with 11 bases between the two germline ends.

V usage is TRBV10-3 and J usage is TRBJ2-2; TRBD2 might be the D (5 bases). Trimming left V 8 bases short and J 5 bases short, with 9 bases between. CDR1 is ENHRY and CDR2 is SYGVKD in the germline V gene. There are 12 residues in the CDR3. CDR3 region: CAIRTGTGELFF. The DNA of the CDR3 is TGTGCCATCCGAACGGGAACCGGGGAGCTGTTTTTT.

V is TRBV24-1 and J is TRBJ2-2; a possible D gene is TRBD1 (6 bases). This CDR3 comprises 16 residues. Trimming pared 6 bases from V and 0 bases from J, leaving 13 bases between. Per the germline V gene, CDR1 is KGHDR and CDR2 is SFDVKD. DNA for the CDR3: TGTGCCACCAGTTTACCCGGGACATCGAACACCGGGGAGCTGTTTTTT. Translated, it gives CATSLPGTSNTGELFF.

The gene calls are TRBV5-1 and TRBJ1-1, with 8 positions matching TRBD1. CDR3 length: 14 residues. V lost 4 bases, J lost 12 bases, and 14 bases stayed unmatched. From germline, CDR1 is SGHRS and CDR2 YFSETQ. CDR3 residues: CASSPETGATATFF. The DNA for the CDR3 is TGCGCCAGCAGCCCGGAGACAGGGGCCACCGCTACTTTCTTT.

The rearrangement joins TRBV4-3 to TRBJ2-7, with 8 bases matching TRBD2. Germline V lookup: CDR1 LGHNA, CDR2 YSLEER. The CDR3 is 15 amino acids. V lost 1 base to trimming and J lost 2 bases; unmatched junction nucleotides: 4. The CDR3: CASSQVVGRAYEQYF. The CDR3 DNA sequence: TGCGCCAGCAGCCAAGTTGTCGGGAGGGCCTACGAGCAGTACTTC.

A few counts support this clonotype. This CDR3 reads CASTKPKVPLDTEAFF. As DNA, the CDR3 is TGTGCCAGCACAAAGCCCAAAGTCCCTCTGGACACTGAAGCTTTCTTT. This chain uses TRBV7-9 with TRBJ1-1; D remains unclear. V shed 7 bases and J shed 3 bases, with 21 bases lying between them. The CDR3 totals 16 residues. CDR1 and CDR2 (germline): SEHNR, FQNEAQ (reference sequence).